This TCR beta chain was retrieved from a study of cytomegalovirus exposure and HLA in healthy donors. Study-wide results and caveats: The productive fraction for most TCR beta V segments was about 87% or about 30% in an earlier analysis. The majority of TCR sequences were rare, yet some public TCRs appeared in many donors. TCR beta chains associated with HLA were, in a later analysis, more clonally expanded than equally common others.

Unrecorded immune exposures were likely, despite nominal health at sampling. The CDR3 is 16 residues long. V trimming: 1 base; J trimming: 0 bases; junction bases outside the gene matches: 2. CDR1 is MGHRA, CDR2 YSYEKL, per germline. Notes on this clone: What it binds is not known.

The PCR made use of 60 Vbeta and 13 Jbeta primers. Some clones are missing from TCRdb's copy, which holds only in-frame ones; the method was immunoSEQ multiplex PCR. This sample has roughly 160,000 clones, with 65% to 75% found just once. V gene TRBV4-1 combines with J gene TRBJ2-1, with 8 bases that match TRBD1. Sample: PBMCs. This clonotype was obtained from a girl aged 5-17 years in good health and CMV-seronegative. The CDR3 DNA is TGCGCCAGCAGCCAAGGCAGGGGGCCCTCCTACAATGAGCAGTTCTTC. Protein product: CASSQGRGPSYNEQFF.